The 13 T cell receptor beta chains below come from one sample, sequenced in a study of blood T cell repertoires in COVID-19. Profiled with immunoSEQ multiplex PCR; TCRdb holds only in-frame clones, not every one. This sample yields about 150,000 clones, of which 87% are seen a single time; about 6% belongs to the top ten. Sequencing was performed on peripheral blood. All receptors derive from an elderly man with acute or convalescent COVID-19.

CDR3 coding DNA: TGTGCCTGGAGGAGGGAGGGAAACACCATATATTTT. Translation: CAWRREGNTIYF. V usage is TRBV30 and J usage is TRBJ1-3; no firm D call. Trimming cost V 3 bases and J 4 bases, with 7 bases left between them. Germline V gene data show CDR1 as GTSNPN and CDR2 as SVGIG (reference sequence). The CDR3 runs 12 residues.

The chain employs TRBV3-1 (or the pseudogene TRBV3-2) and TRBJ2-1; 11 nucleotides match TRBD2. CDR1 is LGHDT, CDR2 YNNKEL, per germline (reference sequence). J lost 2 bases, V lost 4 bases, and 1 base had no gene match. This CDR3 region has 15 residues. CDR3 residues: CASSPTSGTYNEQFF. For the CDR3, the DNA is TGTGCCAGCAGCCCGACTAGCGGGACCTACAATGAGCAGTTCTTC.

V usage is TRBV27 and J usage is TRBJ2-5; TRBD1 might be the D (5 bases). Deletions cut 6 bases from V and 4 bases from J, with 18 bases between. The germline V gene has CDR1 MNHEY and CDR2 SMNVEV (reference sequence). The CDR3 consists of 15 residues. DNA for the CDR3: TGTGCCAGCAGATCGCCCTTGGACAACCTAGAGACCCAGTACTTC. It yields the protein CASRSPLDNLETQYF.

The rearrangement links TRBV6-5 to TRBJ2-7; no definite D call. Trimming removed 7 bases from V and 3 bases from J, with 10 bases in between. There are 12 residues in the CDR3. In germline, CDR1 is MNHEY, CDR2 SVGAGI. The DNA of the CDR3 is TGTGCCAGCATTGGTCTAGTCTACGAGCAGTACTTC. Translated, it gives CASIGLVYEQYF.

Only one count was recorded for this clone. The CDR3 protein is CSAAADGYTF. In DNA, the CDR3 is TGCAGTGCGGCAGCGGATGGCTACACCTTC. The V gene is TRBV20-1, the J gene TRBJ1-2; no clear D gene. There are 10 residues in the CDR3. V was cut by 6 bases and J by 6 bases, with 8 bases left in between. The V gene's germline CDR1 is DFQATT and CDR2 SNEGSKA (reference sequence).

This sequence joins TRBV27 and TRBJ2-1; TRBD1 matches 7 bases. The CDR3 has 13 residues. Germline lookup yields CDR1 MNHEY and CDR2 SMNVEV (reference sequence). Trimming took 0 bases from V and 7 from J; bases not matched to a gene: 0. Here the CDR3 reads CASSLSGQNEQFF. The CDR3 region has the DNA TGTGCCAGCAGTTTATCGGGACAGAATGAGCAGTTCTTC.

CDR3 loop: CASSPGQGAPGANVLTF. As DNA, the CDR3 is TGTGCCAGCAGCCCGGGACAGGGGGCCCCTGGGGCCAACGTCCTGACTTTC. The V and J genes are TRBV4-2 and TRBJ2-6; TRBD1 matches 12 bases. The junction had 3 bases not matched to a gene; V was cut back by 4 bases and J by 2 bases. There are 17 residues in the CDR3. The germline V gene encodes CDR1 LGHNA and CDR2 YNFKEQ.

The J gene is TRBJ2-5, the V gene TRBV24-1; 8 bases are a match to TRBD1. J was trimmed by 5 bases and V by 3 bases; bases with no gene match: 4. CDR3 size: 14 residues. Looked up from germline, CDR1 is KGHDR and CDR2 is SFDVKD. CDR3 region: CATSDSHRGETQYF. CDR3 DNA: TGTGCCACCAGTGATAGCCACAGGGGGGAGACCCAGTACTTC.

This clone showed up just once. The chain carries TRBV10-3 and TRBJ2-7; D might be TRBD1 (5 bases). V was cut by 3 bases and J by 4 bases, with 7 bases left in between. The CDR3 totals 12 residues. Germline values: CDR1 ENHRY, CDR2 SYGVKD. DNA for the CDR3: TGTGCCATCAGTGACGGACAATACGAGCAGTACTTC. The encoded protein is CAISDGQYEQYF.

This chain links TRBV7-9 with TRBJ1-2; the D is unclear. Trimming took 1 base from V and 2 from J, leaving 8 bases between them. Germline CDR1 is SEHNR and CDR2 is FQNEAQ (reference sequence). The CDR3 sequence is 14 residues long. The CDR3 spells CASSLVSGNYGYTF. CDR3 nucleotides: TGTGCCAGCAGCTTAGTATCGGGGAACTATGGCTACACCTTC. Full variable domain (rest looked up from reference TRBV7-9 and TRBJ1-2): DTGVSQNPRHKITKRGQNVTFRCDPISEHNRLYWYRQTLGQGPEFLTYFQNEAQLEKSRLLSDRFSAERPKGSFSTLEIQRTEQGDSAMYLCASSLVSGNYGYTFGSGTRLTVV.

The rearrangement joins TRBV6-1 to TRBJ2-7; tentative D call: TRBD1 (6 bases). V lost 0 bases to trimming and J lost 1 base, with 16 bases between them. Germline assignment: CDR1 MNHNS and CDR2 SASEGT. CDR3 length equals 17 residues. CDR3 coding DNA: TGTGCCAGCAGTGAAGCGTTGTCGAAGACAGGTTCCTACGAGCAGTACTTC. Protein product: CASSEALSKTGSYEQYF.

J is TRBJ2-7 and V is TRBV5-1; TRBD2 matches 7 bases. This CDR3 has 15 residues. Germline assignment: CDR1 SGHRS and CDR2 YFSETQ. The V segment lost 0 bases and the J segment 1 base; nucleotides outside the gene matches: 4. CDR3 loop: CASSLVAGTSYEQYF. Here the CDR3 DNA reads TGCGCCAGCAGCTTGGTAGCGGGTACTTCCTACGAGCAGTACTTC.

The CDR3 DNA reads as TGTGCCAGCTCACCTTCGACAGGCCTAGCGGGAGGACATGACACCGGGGAGCTGTTTTTT. Translated, it gives CASSPSTGLAGGHDTGELFF. V and J are TRBV18 and TRBJ2-2; 11 bases map to TRBD2. The CDR3 contains 20 residues. J was trimmed by 3 bases and V by 3 bases; bases with no gene match: 15. CDR1 and CDR2 (germline): KGHSH, LQKENI.